This TCR beta chain was recorded in a study of monozygotic twins with inflammatory bowel disease. Germline lookup yields CDR1 MDHEN and CDR2 SYDVKM. This CDR3 region has 13 residues. Using TCRalpha and TCRbeta cDNA, the researchers carried out two nested PCRs that lasted about 15 and 9 cycles. Reanalyzing the 5' RACE reads, TCRdb keeps one entry per CDR3 protein, without DNA. The specimen's table records about 160,000 distinct CDR3 sequences. This chain links TRBV28 with TRBJ2-7; the TCRdb D gene call, TRBD1, has no DNA to confirm it. The sequence was obtained from a human donor with ulcerative colitis or Crohn's disease, or a healthy co-twin of an affected twin (not recorded which). Material: blood. Here the CDR3 reads CASELTGTYEQYF. The variable domain in full, completed from reference TRBV28 and TRBJ2-7, reads DVKVTQSSRYLVKRTGEKVFLECVQDMDHENMFWYRQDPGLGLRLIYFSYDVKMKEKGDIPEGYSVSREKKERFSLILESASTNQTSMYLCASELTGTYEQYFGPGTRLTVT.